This TCR beta chain derives from a study of T cell clonotyping in hematopoietic cell transplantation. The protocol was immunoSEQ multiplex PCR, while the TCRdb copy is restricted to in-frame clones and leaves out a portion. The data show nearly 70,000 clones, 94% seen once. Study-wide results and limits: After transplant, recipient diversity fell while pathologically expanded clonotypes grew through day 180. At the given depth, recipient repertoires were over 97% de novo clonotypes. Without cell sorting, CD4 versus CD8 contributions remain unresolved.

Comment on this clone: Its antigen is still unknown.

The sample taken for sequencing was peripheral blood mononuclear cells. This sequence was found in a man aged 50 or older in good health. Some clones in this sample may be carry-over from other donors' samples.

CDR3 in DNA: TGTGCCAGTAGTATTCCAGGACAGGGCTACGAGCAGTACTTC. Translated, it gives CASSIPGQGYEQYF. The chain uses TRBV19 and TRBJ2-7; 8 bases align to TRBD1. Germline values: CDR1 LNHDA, CDR2 SQIVND (reference sequence). CDR3 size: 14 residues. V lost 3 bases, J lost 3 bases, and 4 bases stayed unmatched.